This record covers a single TCR beta chain. No antigen is known for it. Primers used in a second PCR of roughly 7 to 12 cycles were a sample-barcoded 5' primer and a J-beta primer mix. TCRdb re-called the 5' RACE reads with MiXCR, one entry per CDR3 protein. The sample shows more than 600,000 distinct CDR3 sequences, approximately 25% of them seen only once. These data belong to a study of blood T cells in healthy people across ages. Study-level results: Diversity was higher, and naive CD4+ cells more numerous, in long-lived donors than in aged donors.

Germline V gene data show CDR1 as SGHTA and CDR2 as FQGNSA. This CDR3 has 16 amino acids. V shed 5 bases, J shed 3 bases, and the junction held 10 bases outside the gene matches. This sample was shared with a second study, whose subject was T cells of mothers and their children.

The specimen sequenced was blood. The chain links TRBV7-2 to TRBJ2-1, with TRBD2 matching over 7 bases. This clonotype originated in a boy between 10 and 17 years old in good health. This CDR3 is CASSPRAGVFYNEQFF. The CDR3 bases are TGTGCCAGCAGCCCCCGCGCGGGAGTATTCTACAATGAGCAGTTCTTC.